This record covers a single T cell receptor (beta chain). The antigen is unknown. Sequenced patients had Stevens-Johnson syndrome or toxic epidermal necrolysis caused by carbamazepine. The CDR3 extends over 15 amino acids. This sample is drawn from a study of T cells in severe cutaneous drug reactions. Regarding the study as a whole: Tolerant-control and healthy-donor PBMC lacked or rarely had the public CDR3 found in blisters.

The iRepertoire multiplex PCR system with TCR subtype-specific primers built both bulk and single-cell libraries. TCRdb processed the multiplex PCR reads again and assigns one entry to each CDR3 protein, with no DNA. The sample has tens of thousands of distinct CDR3 sequences. Material: PBMCs. The sequence was collected from a human donor with toxic epidermal necrolysis, a severe cutaneous drug reaction. The J gene is TRBJ2-5, the V gene TRBV12-3 or TRBV12-4. CDR3 protein: CASSRPLGSEETQYF.